These T cell receptor beta chains were read from a single sample in a study of HIV-infected patients and healthy controls. Each CDR3 protein gets one entry after TCRdb re-called the 5' RACE reads with MiXCR. The sample has 15,000 to 20,000 distinct CDR3 sequences; roughly a fifth are singletons. The sample consisted of CD8+ T cells from blood. The receptors derive from a human donor in good health. CDR3s include the opening cysteine and the closing phenylalanine or tryptophan. The order of the fields is clone size, V gene, D gene, CDR3 length, J gene, CDR3 DNA, CDR3 protein. The D gene is left open where the match is weak. Clone size appears in some rows only: once, few, many, or a class for an expanded clone.

clone size: many
V gene: TRBV2
D gene: NA
CDR3 length: 16
J gene: TRBJ1-2
CDR3 DNA: TGTGCCAGCAGTGATGGGGTAGGAGCTGCCTACTATGGCTACACCTTC
CDR3 protein: CASSDGVGAAYYGYTF

clone size: many
V gene: TRBV18
D gene: NA
CDR3 length: 13
J gene: TRBJ2-1
CDR3 DNA: TGTGCCAGCTCATTTGGGGGGATTAATGAGCAGTTCTTC
CDR3 protein: CASSFGGINEQFF

clone size: medium-sized
V gene: TRBV30
D gene: NA
CDR3 length: 15
J gene: TRBJ1-5
CDR3 DNA: TGTGCCTGGAGCCCCTCACACGGAAGCAATCAGCCCCAGCATTTT
CDR3 protein: CAWSPSHGSNQPQHF

clone size: NA
V gene: TRBV27
D gene: NA
CDR3 length: 14
J gene: TRBJ2-2
CDR3 DNA: TGTGCCAGTTCCCCTATGTCCGGGGGCGGGGAGCTGTTTTTT
CDR3 protein: CASSPMSGGGELFF

clone size: many
V gene: TRBV7-9
D gene: NA
CDR3 length: 13
J gene: TRBJ2-3
CDR3 DNA: TGTGCCAGCAGCTTAGGAGGGACAGATACGCAGTATTTT
CDR3 protein: CASSLGGTDTQYF

clone size: NA
V gene: TRBV7-6
D gene: NA
CDR3 length: 16
J gene: TRBJ2-3
CDR3 DNA: TGTGCCAGCAGCCTACTTGGGGGGATAAACACAGATACGCAGTATTTT
CDR3 protein: CASSLLGGINTDTQYF

clone size: few
V gene: TRBV11-1
D gene: NA
CDR3 length: 15
J gene: TRBJ2-1
CDR3 DNA: TGTGCCAGCAGCTTAAGTGAGAGCTCCTACAATGAGCAGTTCTTC
CDR3 protein: CASSLSESSYNEQFF

clone size: many
V gene: TRBV7-2
D gene: NA
CDR3 length: 16
J gene: TRBJ1-2
CDR3 DNA: TGTGCCAGCAGCTTAGGTTGGCAGTGGGCGCCCTATGGCTACACCTTC
CDR3 protein: CASSLGWQWAPYGYTF

clone size: NA
V gene: TRBV14
D gene: NA
CDR3 length: 15
J gene: TRBJ2-5
CDR3 DNA: TGTGCCAGCAGCCCCAATGAGGGGACTGCGGAGACCCAGTACTTC
CDR3 protein: CASSPNEGTAETQYF

clone size: many
V gene: TRBV6-5
D gene: NA
CDR3 length: 15
J gene: TRBJ2-5
CDR3 DNA: TGTGCCAGCAGTTACTCGGGTAGCAGCAGATGGACCCAGTACTTC
CDR3 protein: CASSYSGSSRWTQYF

clone size: NA
V gene: TRBV10-3
D gene: TRBD1
CDR3 length: 14
J gene: TRBJ2-3
CDR3 DNA: TGTGCCACCAGGGGGACAGGATCATTTGATACGCAGTATTTT
CDR3 protein: CATRGTGSFDTQYF

clone size: few
V gene: TRBV6-6
D gene: NA
CDR3 length: 19
J gene: TRBJ1-1
CDR3 DNA: TGTGCCAGCAGTTACCCATCGGGGGTTGCGGGGGGGATGAACACTGAAGCTTTCTTT
CDR3 protein: CASSYPSGVAGGMNTEAFF

clone size: few
V gene: TRBV7-3
D gene: TRBD2
CDR3 length: 17
J gene: TRBJ2-7
CDR3 DNA: TGTGCCAGCAGCTTAAGATCGGGGGGACTAGCCTTCTACGAGCAGTACTTC
CDR3 protein: CASSLRSGGLAFYEQYF

clone size: many
V gene: TRBV10-3
D gene: TRBD2
CDR3 length: 16
J gene: TRBJ2-1
CDR3 DNA: TGTGCCATCAGTCCAGCCCTAAGGGAGGGCGTGGGTGAGCAGTTCTTC
CDR3 protein: CAISPALREGVGEQFF

clone size: NA
V gene: TRBV25-1
D gene: NA
CDR3 length: 13
J gene: TRBJ2-7
CDR3 DNA: TGTGCCAGCAGTCTTGGGCGGACCTACGAGCAGTACTTC
CDR3 protein: CASSLGRTYEQYF

clone size: few
V gene: TRBV12-3/TRBV12-4
D gene: NA
CDR3 length: 11
J gene: TRBJ2-3
CDR3 DNA: TGTGCCAGCAGGACAGGTGATACGCAGTATTTT
CDR3 protein: CASRTGDTQYF

clone size: few
V gene: TRBV18
D gene: NA
CDR3 length: 15
J gene: TRBJ2-6
CDR3 DNA: TGTGCCAGCTCACCAGGGCCCTCTGGGGCCAACGTCCTGACTTTC
CDR3 protein: CASSPGPSGANVLTF

clone size: NA
V gene: TRBV6-2/TRBV6-3
D gene: TRBD1
CDR3 length: 16
J gene: TRBJ2-2
CDR3 DNA: TGTGCCAGCAGTTACCCTGGACAGGGCGACACCGGGGAGCTGTTTTTT
CDR3 protein: CASSYPGQGDTGELFF

clone size: many
V gene: TRBV7-9
D gene: NA
CDR3 length: 15
J gene: TRBJ2-7
CDR3 DNA: TGTGCCAGCAGCTCGTGGGACTTACAGTCCTACGAGCAGTACTTC
CDR3 protein: CASSSWDLQSYEQYF

clone size: NA
V gene: TRBV4-2
D gene: NA
CDR3 length: 13
J gene: TRBJ1-5
CDR3 DNA: TGTGCCAGCAGCCAAGTTCTTGACCAGCCCCAGCATTTT
CDR3 protein: CASSQVLDQPQHF

clone size: many
V gene: TRBV7-2
D gene: TRBD1
CDR3 length: 15
J gene: TRBJ2-7
CDR3 DNA: TGTGCCAGCAGCTTAGACCTGGGACAGGTCTACGAGCAGTACTTC
CDR3 protein: CASSLDLGQVYEQYF

clone size: many
V gene: TRBV12-5
D gene: NA
CDR3 length: 13
J gene: TRBJ2-7
CDR3 DNA: TGTGCTAGTGGTTTGGTCCAGGGCGCCGAGCAGTACTTC
CDR3 protein: CASGLVQGAEQYF